The next 25 T cell receptor beta chains were all read from a single sample in a study of blood T cell repertoires in COVID-19 (dated by TCRdb to 2018 to 2021). The library was built by means of the immunoSEQ multiplex PCR assay. Here the immuneACCESS table is served through TCRdb, limited to in-frame sequences with V and J called. Missing clones are a known gap in these copies; in checked studies unresolved V genes cover under half, and the rest lacks a known reason. The sample table lists approximately 210,000 clones, roughly 79% of them with a count of one. About 15% of the sample rests with the top ten. Sequencing was performed on PBMCs or T cells enriched from blood (not recorded which). Source of these receptors: a man in his forties who had recovered from COVID-19.

V gene TRBV4-2 combines with J gene TRBJ1-4, with 11 bases aligning to TRBD1. The CDR3 covers 15 residues. Germline loops: CDR1 LGHNA, CDR2 YNFKEQ. Germline trimming cut 0 bases from V and 7 bases from J; bases unmatched to any gene: 1. DNA for the CDR3: TGTGCCAGCAGCCAAGATGGGACAGGGGGTGAAAAACTGTTTTTT. Translating gives CASSQDGTGGEKLFF.

The chain is built from TRBV30 and TRBJ2-3; 11 bases are a match to TRBD2. Germline V lookup: CDR1 GTSNPN, CDR2 SVGIG (reference sequence). J lost 4 bases, V lost 5 bases, and 8 bases had no gene match. The CDR3 is 15 residues long. The DNA for the CDR3 is TGTGCCTGGGTTAGTAGCGGGGGGGCATCAGATACGCAGTATTTT. Translating gives CAWVSSGGASDTQYF.

The J gene is TRBJ1-5, the V gene TRBV28; no firm D call. Germline CDR1 is MDHEN and CDR2 is SYDVKM. The CDR3 is made up of 14 amino acids. Trimming shortened V by 2 bases and J by 0 bases, and 5 bases separated the two germline ends. The CDR3 protein is CASSLEPSNQPQHF. The CDR3 DNA is TGTGCCAGCAGTTTAGAGCCTAGCAATCAGCCCCAGCATTTT.

V gene TRBV5-1 combines with J gene TRBJ2-3; D remains ambiguous. Germline CDR1 is SGHRS and CDR2 is YFSETQ. This CDR3 comprises 14 residues. Trimming removed 3 bases at V and 0 bases at J, with 8 bases between. The CDR3 is CASSSATSTDTQYF. CDR3 bases: TGCGCCAGCAGCTCAGCGACTAGCACAGATACGCAGTATTTT.

V and J are TRBV5-1 and TRBJ1-5; 7 nucleotides line up with TRBD1. Germline V gene sequence: CDR1 SGHRS, CDR2 YFSETQ. After removal of 3 bases from V and 2 bases from J, the junction contained 11 bases not matched to a gene. This CDR3 contains 17 residues. The CDR3 here is CASSSGTEGLGNQPQHF. The CDR3 bases are TGCGCCAGCAGCTCCGGGACAGAGGGTTTGGGCAATCAGCCCCAGCATTTT.

The V and J genes are TRBV9 and TRBJ2-3, with D tentatively TRBD1 (6 bases). The V end lost 2 bases, the J end lost 2 bases, and 12 bases lay between the germline ends. This CDR3 is built from 15 residues. Germline V gene sequence: CDR1 SGDLS, CDR2 YYNGEE. The CDR3 region has the DNA TGTGCCAGCAGCGTCGCAAGGACAGTCACAGATACGCAGTATTTT. Translation: CASSVARTVTDTQYF.

The chain links TRBV7-9 to TRBJ2-7; 13 nucleotides match TRBD2. CDR3 length: 15 amino acids. V gave up 5 bases and J gave up 6 bases; unmatched junction bases: 7. Germline values: CDR1 SEHNR, CDR2 FQNEAQ (reference sequence). The CDR3 reads CASSIRLAGGLEQYF. As DNA, the CDR3 is TGTGCCAGCAGCATACGACTAGCGGGAGGCCTCGAGCAGTACTTC.

This chain links TRBV6-2 or TRBV6-3 with TRBJ1-5; D perhaps matches TRBD1 (6 bases). V was shortened by 0 bases and J by 4 bases, with 19 bases between the two germline ends. CDR1 is MNHEY, CDR2 SVGEGT, per germline. This CDR3 has 18 amino acids. As DNA, the CDR3 is TGTGCCAGCAGTTACTCGACGCCCCTGTCAGGGGCTAATCAGCCCCAGCATTTT. Its translation: CASSYSTPLSGANQPQHF.

The chain couples TRBV12-5 to TRBJ1-5; no definite D call. The CDR3 is 13 residues long. Germline V gene sequence: CDR1 LGHNT, CDR2 FRNRAP. Trimming cost V 6 bases and J 0 bases, with 6 bases left between them. Here the CDR3 reads CASGYNSNQPQHF. The CDR3 nucleotides are TGTGCTAGTGGGTATAATAGCAATCAGCCCCAGCATTTT.

This chain connects TRBV3-1 (or the pseudogene TRBV3-2) to TRBJ2-3, with 9 positions matching TRBD1. With 0 bases clipped from V and 6 bases from J, the junction kept 10 bases outside the gene matches. In germline, CDR1 is LGHDT, CDR2 YNNKEL (reference sequence). The CDR3 is 17 amino acids. The chain's CDR3 is CASSQDRTTGGMDTQYF. The CDR3 DNA is TGTGCCAGCAGCCAAGATAGGACAACAGGGGGCATGGATACGCAGTATTTT.

The chain links TRBV18 to TRBJ1-5; D not certain. Trimming stripped 5 bases from V and 3 bases from J, with 8 bases between. The CDR3 is 13 amino acids. The germline gives CDR1 KGHSH, CDR2 LQKENI. CDR3 protein: CASSTSLNQPQHF. The CDR3 DNA reads TGTGCCAGCTCAACCAGTCTCAATCAGCCCCAGCATTTT.

This chain connects TRBV9 to TRBJ1-5; 7 positions match TRBD1. The V and J ends lost 3 bases and 7 bases, in that order; junction bases with no gene match: 7. The germline CDR1 and CDR2 sequences are SGDLS and YYNGEE. The length of the CDR3 is 14 residues. The CDR3 spells CASSGYRGEQPQHF. DNA for the CDR3: TGTGCCAGCAGCGGTTACAGGGGAGAACAGCCCCAGCATTTT.

The chain links TRBV28 to TRBJ2-1, with D possibly matching TRBD2 (6 bases). This CDR3 region has 15 residues. Trimming shortened V by 6 bases and J by 4 bases, and 16 bases separated the two germline ends. Germline-derived CDR1 and CDR2 are MDHEN and SYDVKM. The CDR3 DNA sequence: TGTGCCAGCAGCCCAGCTAGCGCTGGATACAATGAGCAGTTCTTC. Protein: CASSPASAGYNEQFF.

The gene calls are TRBV27 and TRBJ2-6; a weak D match, TRBD1 (6 bases). The CDR3 covers 14 residues. V was clipped by 6 bases and J by 3 bases, with 9 bases between them. Germline V gene lookup returns CDR1 MNHEY and CDR2 SMNVEV (reference sequence). In DNA, the CDR3 is TGTGCCAGCAGCCAGGGGTATGGGGCCAACGTCCTGACTTTC. This encodes CASSQGYGANVLTF.

V gene TRBV18 combines with J gene TRBJ2-7; a weak D match, TRBD2 (5 bases). This CDR3 has 14 amino acids. V lost 4 bases and J lost 5, with 15 bases in between. The V gene's germline CDR1 is KGHSH and CDR2 LQKENI. In DNA form, the CDR3 reads TGTGCCAGCTCACGGACTGGGATAAGGAACGAGCAGTACTTC. This gives the protein CASSRTGIRNEQYF.

The chain carries TRBV18 and TRBJ2-1, with TRBD1 matching over 9 bases. The CDR3 extends over 15 amino acids. Trimming at V came to 3 bases and at J to 7 bases, leaving 7 bases not matched to a gene. CDR1 and CDR2 from the germline V gene are KGHSH and LQKENI. This CDR3 is CASSPSTGGGNEQFF. CDR3 coding DNA: TGTGCCAGCTCACCGTCGACAGGGGGGGGGAATGAGCAGTTCTTC.

This chain joins TRBV9 and TRBJ2-2; 7 bases are a match to TRBD1. Germline CDR1 reads SGDLS; CDR2 reads YYNGEE. The V and J ends lost 8 bases and 4 bases, in that order; junction bases with no gene match: 5. The CDR3 is 13 amino acids. The CDR3, as DNA: TGTGCCAGTAGGGGGCTGGGCACCGGGGAGCTGTTTTTT. Its protein product is CASRGLGTGELFF.

The chain combines TRBV7-2 with TRBJ1-2, with D hard to call. Germline-derived CDR1 and CDR2 are SGHTA and FQGNSA. CDR3 length: 15 amino acids. V was shortened by 0 bases and J by 5 bases, with 13 bases between the two germline ends. The CDR3: CASSLAHGPGYGYTF. The DNA for the CDR3 is TGTGCCAGCAGCTTAGCGCACGGGCCGGGGTATGGCTACACCTTC. The complete variable domain, with remaining parts taken from reference TRBV7-2 and TRBJ1-2, reads GAGVSQSPSNKVTEKGKDVELRCDPISGHTALYWYRQSLGQGLEFLIYFQGNSAPDKSGLPSDRFSAERTGGSVSTLTIQRTQQEDSAVYLCASSLAHGPGYGYTFGSGTRLTVV.

The gene calls are TRBV7-9 and TRBJ1-1, with 10 bases aligning to TRBD1. V was clipped by 6 bases and J by 1 base; unmatched bases: 5. From germline, CDR1 is SEHNR and CDR2 FQNEAQ (reference sequence). The CDR3 is 15 amino acids. The CDR3 DNA is TGTGCCAGCAGTCGACAGGGGGCCCGGAACACTGAAGCTTTCTTT. Its translation is CASSRQGARNTEAFF. The full variable domain, in which reference TRBV7-9 and TRBJ1-1 provide the parts outside the CDR3, is DTGVSQNPRHKITKRGQNVTFRCDPISEHNRLYWYRQTLGQGPEFLTYFQNEAQLEKSRLLSDRFSAERPKGSFSTLEIQRTEQGDSAMYLCASSRQGARNTEAFFGQGTRLTVV.

This clone was seen only once. This chain uses TRBV2 with TRBJ2-7; 9 nucleotides agree with TRBD2. The CDR3 is made up of 14 amino acids. Trimming removed 1 base from V and 11 bases from J; junction bases left unmatched: 9. Looked up from germline, CDR1 is SNHLY and CDR2 is FYNNEI. The CDR3 is CASSEGAGGTLEYF. CDR3 DNA: TGTGCCAGCAGTGAAGGCGCGGGAGGGACTTTGGAGTACTTC.

The chain employs TRBV19 and TRBJ2-3, with 7 bases lining up with TRBD2. V was pared by 2 bases and J by 1 base, with 0 bases of the junction left unmatched. CDR1 is LNHDA and CDR2 is SQIVND in the germline V gene (reference sequence). This CDR3 region has 14 residues. The CDR3 here is CASSIRGGTDTQYF. CDR3 coding DNA: TGTGCCAGTAGTATACGGGGGGGCACAGATACGCAGTATTTT. Using reference TRBV19 and TRBJ2-3 for the parts outside the CDR3, the full variable domain is DGGITQSPKYLFRKEGQNVTLSCEQNLNHDAMYWYRQDPGQGLRLIYYSQIVNDFQKGDIAEGYSVSREKKESFPLTVTSAQKNPTAFYLCASSIRGGTDTQYFGPGTRLTVL.

V usage is TRBV3-1 (or the pseudogene TRBV3-2) and J usage is TRBJ1-6; D remains unclear. V was clipped by 1 base and J by 7 bases, with 8 bases between them. The germline V gene has CDR1 LGHDT and CDR2 YNNKEL (reference sequence). This CDR3 is built from 14 residues. CDR3 nucleotide sequence: TGTGCCAGCAGCCAAGTCCGGGTGAATTCACCCCTCCACTTT. Its protein is CASSQVRVNSPLHF.

The table lists this clone with a few counts. The rearrangement joins TRBV7-2 to TRBJ1-1; no reliable D call. Trimming cost V 3 bases and J 1 base, with 9 bases left between them. The CDR3 contains 14 residues. Germline V gene sequence: CDR1 SGHTA, CDR2 FQGNSA. In DNA form, the CDR3 reads TGTGCCAGCAGCTTCGTCGCAGGGAACACTGAAGCTTTCTTT. The encoded protein is CASSFVAGNTEAFF.

This clone was detected only a few times. The gene calls are TRBV6-2 or TRBV6-3 and TRBJ1-5; a weak D match, TRBD1 (6 bases). The V end lost 5 bases, the J end lost 0 bases, and 14 bases lay between the germline ends. The CDR3 extends over 16 amino acids. Germline V gene lookup returns CDR1 MNHEY and CDR2 SVGEGT. CDR3 in amino acids: CASSRGQIYSNQPQHF. In DNA form, the CDR3 reads TGTGCCAGCAGTCGAGGACAGATCTATAGCAATCAGCCCCAGCATTTT.

The J gene is TRBJ1-2, the V gene TRBV5-1, with D perhaps TRBD1 (6 bases). Germline V gene data show CDR1 as SGHRS and CDR2 as YFSETQ. CDR3 size: 14 residues. V gave up 4 bases and J gave up 3 bases, with 13 bases separating them. CDR3 in amino acids: CASSLGQRYYGYTF. The CDR3 nucleotides read TGCGCCAGCAGCCTAGGACAGCGATACTATGGCTACACCTTC.